This T cell receptor (beta chain) was documented in a study of shared clonotypes between healthy human individuals. V trimming: 5 bases; J trimming: 4 bases; junction bases outside the gene matches: 10. The CDR3 is made up of 15 amino acids. Germline CDR1 and CDR2: SNHLY and FYNNEI. TCRdb keeps only in-frame clones here, not all; method: immunoSEQ multiplex PCR. The sample contains some 2.4 million clones, over 85% of which appear only once. This receptor was identified in a man between 18 and 35 years old in good health. Some clones in this sample may be carry-over from other donors' samples. The J gene is TRBJ2-5, the V gene TRBV2; 7 positions agree with TRBD1. What was sequenced was naive CD4+ T cells from PBMCs. The subset is: CD45RA+ positively selected. CDR3 nucleotide sequence: TGTGCCAGCAGTCTAAACAGGGGAGCCGGAGAGACCCAGTACTTC. Translating gives CASSLNRGAGETQYF.